This T cell receptor (beta chain) was retrieved from a study of cytomegalovirus exposure and HLA in healthy donors. Nominally healthy donors provided the samples, though records likely missed some immune exposures. In regard to this clone: As yet, its antigen is unknown.

Germline trimming cut 5 bases from V and 7 bases from J; bases unmatched to any gene: 6. The V gene's germline CDR1 is SGDLS and CDR2 YYNGEE. The CDR3 is 14 amino acids. Overall study findings and caveats: HLA-A and HLA-B allele assignments for most subjects were reportedly predicted accurately using TCR beta sequences.

With 60 Vbeta and 13 Jbeta primers, the PCR was carried out. Profiled with immunoSEQ multiplex PCR; TCRdb holds only in-frame clones, not every one. The sample comprises some 62,000 clones, 80% to 90% of which are singletons, and 1.4% rests with the top ten. The sequencing sample was made of PBMCs. This TCR came from a man aged 18 to 35 in good health and CMV-seronegative. The V gene is TRBV9, the J gene TRBJ1-4; 9 bases line up with TRBD1. CDR3 residues: CASRGTGTTEKLFF. The CDR3 DNA is TGTGCCAGCAGGGGGACAGGGACGACTGAAAAACTGTTTTTT.